This T cell receptor beta chain was observed in a study of CD8 T cells in Susac syndrome (dated by TCRdb to about 2019). At the level of the whole study: Repertoire sequencing was used to test whether CD8+ T cell activation and differentiation in Susac syndrome was antigen driven. The study compared CD8+ T cell repertoire clonality among 12 healthy donors, roughly 14 Susac syndrome patients and fewer than 19 multiple sclerosis patients.

RNA was extracted with the RNeasy kit and roughly 0.45 to 1 ug was reverse transcribed using random hexamers. The immunoSEQ multiplex PCR assay, covering 54 Vbeta and 13 Jbeta segments, was used to amplify TCR beta CDR3 regions. PCR amplification bias was corrected by using a synthetic template baseline for primer optimization and computational correction. The published analysis was carried out like this. Reads were annotated to V, D and J genes according to IMGT and were analyzed with immunoSEQ Analyzer, with only productive sequences retained. To calculate clonality, Shannon entropy was normalized by log2 of the number of productive unique sequences and then subtracted from one. For each patient and control, public and private clones were evaluated among the 100 most prevalent clones. A clone was defined as Susac-specific if it was absent from the healthy and MS cohorts, from some 1,100 published viral clones and from other ImmuneACCESS disease sequences. TCRdb itself trimmed the public reads at Q25 with fastp, ran MiXCR and retained productive beta chains. Every entry covers one CDR3 protein and lists the most common genes and DNA from its rows. Here the V and J calls rest on TCRdb's processing, not on the authors' analysis. A total of some 120,000 distinct CDR3 sequences appear in this sample, under 95% of them only once. 0.24% of the sample goes to the ten largest clones.

As for this clonotype: Its antigen is not yet known. It has no much larger one-base neighbor in the sample; base qualities were not kept.

High-throughput TCR beta sequencing profiled peripheral blood CD8+ and CD4+ T cells from healthy donors, Susac syndrome patients and multiple sclerosis patients. The multiple sclerosis controls were treatment-naive patients whose relapsing-remitting disease, either stable or active, fulfilled the revised McDonald criteria. Bulk CD8+ and CD4+ T cells were purified magnetically by negative isolation, whereas CD8+ TEMRA cells were enriched by FACS. Blood was drawn into EDTA tubes, processed within 24 hours, and PBMCs were isolated by density gradient centrifugation. PBMCs intended for TCR sequencing were frozen in liquid nitrogen and were later thawed in a 37 degrees C water bath. A purity of at least 90% was achieved for sorted or isolated CD4+, CD8+ and CD8+ TEMRA cells. Study-level results and caveats: The number of individuals in the TCR sequencing and HLA analysis was acknowledged as relatively small.

The germline V gene yields SGHRS for CDR1 and YFSETQ for CDR2. The trim is 4 bases for V and 5 bases for J, with a gap of 19 bases between the germline ends. Measured from the cysteine to the phenylalanine, the CDR3 is 15 residues long. Just the 45-base CDR3 DNA is kept, in frame starting at base 1. The source is a human donor with multiple sclerosis. The chain is encoded by TRBV5-1 joined to TRBJ2-7; TRBD1 is a weak D gene call, 5 bases matching. Sequencing was performed on CD8+ T cells from PBMCs. The DNA reads TGCGCCAGCAGCCTAGACCCAGGGAAGTCCAACGAGCAGTACTTC. It codes for CASSLDPGKSNEQYF.